These 17 T cell receptor beta chains were all obtained from the same sample, sequenced in a study of beta chain features in type 1 diabetes. Whole-study results and caveats: Type 1 diabetes patients had TCRB CDR3s that were shorter (moderately but significantly so) in all four CD4+ subsets.

No cognate antigen is known for these TCRs. Investigators reverse transcribed all isolated RNA, so they sequenced expressed TCRB transcripts. This table comes from immunoSEQ multiplex PCR, and its TCRdb copy is limited to in-frame clones, with some not included. The sample has about 240,000 clones; approximately 15% are singletons. The sequenced sample was naive CD4+ T cells from blood. Every receptor here comes from a man between 25 and 39 years old with type 1 diabetes.

This clone has just a few counts. The V and J genes are TRBV7-6 and TRBJ2-2; 10 bases map to TRBD1. Germline assignment: CDR1 SGHVS and CDR2 FNYEAQ. The CDR3 sequence is 16 residues long. Germline trimming cut 5 bases from V and 3 bases from J; bases unmatched to any gene: 6. The DNA for the CDR3 is TGTGCCAGCAGCCCGGGACAGGGGTTGGACACCGGGGAGCTGTTTTTT. Translating it yields CASSPGQGLDTGELFF.

This clone was counted only a few times. The gene calls are TRBV5-1 and TRBJ1-2, with 7 nucleotides matching TRBD1. This CDR3 is 13 amino acids long. Germline V gene data show CDR1 as SGHRS and CDR2 as YFSETQ. Trimming at V came to 4 bases and at J to 5 bases, leaving 5 bases not matched to a gene. CDR3 coding DNA: TGCGCCAGCAGCCCGGACAGGCTGTATGGCTACACCTTC. Its protein product is CASSPDRLYGYTF.

The CDR3 bases are TGTGCCAGCAGTCTAAGGTCAGGGGAGACCCAGTACTTC. As protein: CASSLRSGETQYF. The V gene is TRBV25-1, the J gene TRBJ2-5; D might be TRBD1 (5 bases). V shed 5 bases and J shed 5 bases, with 12 bases lying between them. The CDR3 length is 13 residues. Germline CDR1 is MGHDK and CDR2 is SYGVNS. Full variable domain (remainder filled in from reference TRBV25-1 and TRBJ2-5): EADIYQTPRYLVIGTGKKITLECSQTMGHDKMYWYQQDPGMELHLIHYSYGVNSTEKGDLSSESTVSRIRTEHFPLTLESARPSHTSQYLCASSLRSGETQYFGPGTRLLVL.

This sequence joins TRBV11-2 and TRBJ2-7; 8 bases fit TRBD2. The CDR3 consists of 13 residues. The V gene's germline CDR1 is SGHAT and CDR2 FQNNGV. V dropped 5 bases and J dropped 6; count of bases not matched to a gene: 6. CDR3 in amino acids: CASSREGGSEQYF. The CDR3 coding sequence is TGTGCCAGCAGCCGGGAGGGGGGTTCCGAGCAGTACTTC.

The CDR3 coding sequence is TGTGCCAGCAGTTACGAGAGGGAAAATCAGCCCCAGCATTTT. Translation: CASSYERENQPQHF. The chain couples TRBV6-5 to TRBJ1-5; no clear D gene. Germline V gene lookup returns CDR1 MNHEY and CDR2 SVGAGI. This CDR3 is built from 14 residues. V dropped 2 bases and J dropped 4 bases, with 9 bases sitting between them.

V is TRBV7-2 and J is TRBJ1-1; D is unclear. With 5 bases removed from V and 3 bases from J, the gap between germline ends came to 10 bases. The germline CDR1 and CDR2 sequences are SGHTA and FQGNSA. The CDR3 totals 13 residues. This chain's CDR3 is CASSPQVDTEAFF. CDR3 nucleotides: TGTGCCAGCAGCCCCCAAGTAGACACTGAAGCTTTCTTT. Together with reference TRBV7-2 and TRBJ1-1, the CDR3 gives the full variable domain: GAGVSQSPSNKVTEKGKDVELRCDPISGHTALYWYRQSLGQGLEFLIYFQGNSAPDKSGLPSDRFSAERTGGSVSTLTIQRTQQEDSAVYLCASSPQVDTEAFFGQGTRLTVV.

The rearrangement links TRBV2 to TRBJ2-7, with 12 bases fitting TRBD1. V was pared by 5 bases and J by 6 bases, with 14 bases of the junction left unmatched. This CDR3 region has 17 residues. From germline, CDR1 is SNHLY and CDR2 FYNNEI. The CDR3 sequence is CASSTRDRGLIAGEQYF. DNA of the CDR3: TGTGCCAGCAGTACCCGGGACAGGGGGCTGATAGCTGGCGAGCAGTACTTC.

V and J are TRBV30 and TRBJ1-1; D gene ambiguous. Germline V CDR1 and CDR2: GTSNPN, SVGIG (reference sequence). V shed 1 base and J shed 11 bases, with 11 bases lying between them. This CDR3 is 11 amino acids long. The CDR3 DNA sequence: TGTGCCTGGAGTGCCTCTATCCGCGCTTTCTTT. Translating it yields CAWSASIRAFF.

In this sample, this clone turned up a few times. The chain combines TRBV5-1 with TRBJ2-1; TRBD2 matches 12 bases. V shed 3 bases and J 3 bases; nucleotides not matched to a gene: 4. Germline CDR1 SGHRS, CDR2 YFSETQ. The CDR3 has 16 residues. As DNA, the CDR3 is TGCGCCAGCAGCTCCCAACTAGCGGGAGGCTACAATGAGCAGTTCTTC. Its protein is CASSSQLAGGYNEQFF.

This clone was counted a few times. This chain uses TRBV9 with TRBJ2-1; D not resolved. Between the trimmed V and J ends, which lost 4 bases and 7 bases, there was a span of 15 bases. The CDR3 runs 14 residues. Germline CDR1 and CDR2: SGDLS and YYNGEE. CDR3 residues: CASSLSGDDNEQFF. In DNA, the CDR3 is TGTGCCAGCAGCCTCTCAGGCGATGATAATGAGCAGTTCTTC.

This clone was picked up a small number of times. V and J are TRBV7-2 and TRBJ1-2; 7 nucleotides agree with TRBD1. V lost 5 bases, J lost 0 bases, and 3 bases stayed unmatched. This CDR3 spans 14 amino acids. Germline V lookup: CDR1 SGHTA, CDR2 FQGNSA. DNA for the CDR3: TGTGCCAGCAGCCCGGGGACAGCTAACTATGGCTACACCTTC. Translation gives CASSPGTANYGYTF.

This clone was counted between two and nine times. The V gene is TRBV20-1, the J gene TRBJ2-7, with a weak D call TRBD2 (6 bases). V was pared by 6 bases and J by 5 bases, with 11 bases between. Germline-derived CDR1 and CDR2 are DFQATT and SNEGSKA (reference sequence). This CDR3 spans 11 amino acids. In DNA, the CDR3 is TGCAGTGCCGCCTCGGGGGACGAGCAGTACTTC. It is translated as CSAASGDEQYF.

CDR3 coding DNA: TGCGCCAGCAGCCAACGCTCCTCGACTAGCGGAAGCACAGATACGCAGTATTTT. The encoded protein is CASSQRSSTSGSTDTQYF. This chain joins TRBV5-1 and TRBJ2-3; 9 nucleotides match TRBD2. V lost 4 bases, J lost 0 bases, and 12 bases stayed unmatched. Germline values: CDR1 SGHRS, CDR2 YFSETQ. The CDR3 sequence is 18 residues long.

J is TRBJ1-6 and V is TRBV5-1; D remains unclear. Trimming removed 3 bases from V and 7 bases from J, with 11 bases in between. The CDR3 runs to 14 residues. Per the germline V gene, CDR1 is SGHRS and CDR2 is YFSETQ. The CDR3 sequence is CASSSGSENSPLHF. CDR3 DNA: TGCGCCAGCAGCTCGGGATCTGAGAATTCACCCCTCCACTTT.

A few counts support this clone. The genes are TRBV4-2 and TRBJ2-4, with TRBD1 matching over 7 bases. This CDR3 region has 16 residues. V gave up 0 bases and J gave up 7 bases; unmatched junction bases: 9. Germline CDR1 is LGHNA and CDR2 is YNFKEQ. The CDR3 DNA follows: TGTGCCAGCAGCCAAGATTGGTCGACAGGGAGTAACATTCAGTACTTC. Its translation is CASSQDWSTGSNIQYF.

The V and J genes are TRBV7-6 and TRBJ2-3, with TRBD1 matching over 8 bases. After removal of 7 bases from V and 2 bases from J, the junction contained 8 bases not matched to a gene. This CDR3 spans 15 amino acids. CDR1 and CDR2 from the germline V gene are SGHVS and FNYEAQ. In DNA form, the CDR3 reads TGTGCCAGCACCCTTGGGGGACAGGACACAGATACGCAGTATTTT. This gives the protein CASTLGGQDTDTQYF.

This clone came up a few times. V and J are TRBV18 and TRBJ2-2; D is unresolved. CDR3 size: 14 residues. V was pared by 1 base and J by 1 base, with 4 bases between. The germline V gene has CDR1 KGHSH and CDR2 LQKENI. The DNA for the CDR3 is TGTGCCAGCTCACCACAGCAGAACACCGGGGAGCTGTTTTTT. It codes for CASSPQQNTGELFF.